These 30 T cell receptor beta chains share one sample of origin, sequenced in a study of CD8 T cells in ankylosing spondylitis. Findings and limits, study-wide: In ankylosing spondylitis blood, a motif of fewer than 10 highly homologous TCR beta variants appeared characteristic.

No cognate antigen is known for these TCRs. TCRdb reanalysed the 5' RACE reads using MiXCR and keeps one entry per CDR3 protein. Of 700,000 to 850,000 distinct CDR3 sequences listed, 10% to 15% are singletons. Sequencing used blood, either unsorted or a sorted T cell fraction (not recorded which). The receptors come from a male donor with ankylosing spondylitis.

This clonotype was recorded many times. The rearrangement joins TRBV20-1 to TRBJ2-3, with D perhaps TRBD1 (5 bases). Germline assignment: CDR1 DFQATT and CDR2 SNEGSKA (reference sequence). The CDR3 contains 14 residues. The V and J ends lost 1 base and 2 bases respectively, with 10 bases between them. The CDR3 loop is CSARVKGYTDTQYF. In DNA, the CDR3 is TGCAGTGCTAGAGTTAAGGGGTACACAGATACGCAGTATTTT.

This clonotype was seen repeatedly, ten times or more. The V gene is TRBV27, the J gene TRBJ1-6; D remains unclear. Trimming left V 6 bases short and J 8 bases short, with 11 bases between. Germline V gene data show CDR1 as MNHEY and CDR2 as SMNVEV (reference sequence). CDR3 length: 13 amino acids. The CDR3 loop reads CASSPEPYSPLHF. The CDR3, as DNA: TGTGCCAGCAGCCCCGAGCCGTATTCACCCCTCCACTTT.

There are a few counts of this clonotype. The chain recombines TRBV20-1 with TRBJ1-5; no firm D call. The CDR3 is made up of 13 amino acids. The V end lost 5 bases, the J end lost 3 bases, and 11 bases lay between the germline ends. Germline-derived CDR1 and CDR2 are DFQATT and SNEGSKA (reference sequence). The DNA for the CDR3 is TGCAGTGCTTCTAGACGGTTCAATCAGCCCCAGCATTTT. As protein: CSASRRFNQPQHF.

This clonotype was counted only a few times. CDR3 coding DNA: TGCAGTGCTAGAGGTCCAGCGGAGGACACTGAAGCTTTCTTT. It codes for CSARGPAEDTEAFF. The rearrangement joins TRBV20-1 to TRBJ1-1; D call uncertain. There are 14 residues in the CDR3. V dropped 1 base and J dropped 3 bases, with 12 bases sitting between them. CDR1 is DFQATT and CDR2 is SNEGSKA in the germline V gene (reference sequence).

The rearrangement links TRBV11-3 to TRBJ2-1, with 12 bases matching TRBD2. The V gene end was trimmed by 5 bases and the J gene end by 7 bases; junction bases not matched to a gene: 9. The CDR3 spans 16 residues. Germline loops: CDR1 SGHNT, CDR2 YENEEA. As DNA, the CDR3 is TGTGCCAGCAGCCCTAGGACTAGCGGGACGGGAAATGAGCAGTTCTTC. It specifies CASSPRTSGTGNEQFF.

This clonotype turned up a few times. This rearrangement joins TRBV5-1 to TRBJ1-1; TRBD1 might be the D (6 bases). V gave up 3 bases and J gave up 6 bases, with 12 bases separating them. This CDR3 comprises 13 residues. Germline-derived CDR1 and CDR2 are SGHRS and YFSETQ. CDR3 coding DNA: TGCGCCAGCAGCTACATCACAGGGTCTGAAGCTTTCTTT. Protein product: CASSYITGSEAFF.

The genes are TRBV7-9 and TRBJ2-7; D unclear. The CDR3 sequence is 14 residues long. Trimming took 5 bases from V and 7 from J, leaving 18 bases between them. From germline, CDR1 is SEHNR and CDR2 FQNEAQ (reference sequence). The CDR3 DNA reads TGTGCCAGCAGCCCGGAGACGGCTCGGCTAGAGCAGTACTTC. Amino acids: CASSPETARLEQYF.

This clonotype has a count of ten or more. The genes are TRBV20-1 and TRBJ2-2, with a possible D match to TRBD1 (5 bases). The CDR3 has 18 residues. Looked up from germline, CDR1 is DFQATT and CDR2 is SNEGSKA (reference sequence). With 2 bases removed from V and 0 bases from J, the gap between germline ends came to 19 bases. Written as DNA, the CDR3 is TGCAGTGCTAGAACTGGGCCAGGGAACACCGCGAACACCGGGGAGCTGTTTTTT. It codes for CSARTGPGNTANTGELFF.

This clonotype was observed many times. The CDR3 bases are TGTGCCAGCAGCTTAGGTTCAAGGGAGCAGTTCTTC. Translation gives CASSLGSREQFF. The gene calls are TRBV7-2 and TRBJ2-1, with D unclear. V was shortened by 1 base and J by 10 bases, with 8 bases between the two germline ends. The CDR3 is 12 residues long. Germline values: CDR1 SGHTA, CDR2 FQGNSA.

A few counts support this clonotype. This sequence joins TRBV11-2 and TRBJ2-7; D gene ambiguous. V was clipped by 8 bases and J by 1 base, with 12 bases between them. This CDR3 has 13 residues. Germline assignment: CDR1 SGHAT and CDR2 FQNNGV. The CDR3 DNA reads TGTGCCAGCCGGCGCCTGGTTTCCTACGAGCAGTACTTC. This codes for CASRRLVSYEQYF.

This rearrangement joins TRBV6-1 to TRBJ1-1; a weak D match, TRBD1 (6 bases). Germline values: CDR1 MNHNS, CDR2 SASEGT. There are 13 residues in the CDR3. The ends were cut back, 2 bases at V and 5 bases at J, with 9 bases in the middle. CDR3: CASSEIGGTEAFF. For the CDR3, the DNA is TGTGCCAGCAGTGAAATAGGGGGGACTGAAGCTTTCTTT.

This clonotype has ten or more counts. The V and J genes are TRBV7-3 and TRBJ1-6; 7 bases line up with TRBD1. V was pared by 2 bases and J by 7 bases, with 2 bases of the junction left unmatched. Looked up from germline, CDR1 is SGHTA and CDR2 is FQGTGA. The CDR3 loop spans 14 amino acids. In nucleotides, the CDR3 is TGTGCCAGCAGCTTACAGGGGGAAAATTCACCCCTCCACTTT. This translates into CASSLQGENSPLHF.

At least ten counts were recorded for this clonotype. An end of the junction differs from the germline gene, which may be a read error. The V call is TRBV5-1, the J call TRBJ2-7; 11 bases fit TRBD1. CDR1 SGHRS and CDR2 YFSETQ come from the germline V gene. CDR3 length: 15 amino acids. The CDR3 nucleotides read TGTGCCAGCAGTTTCTCCGGGACAGGGGGCTACGAGCAGTACTTC. Protein: CASSFSGTGGYEQYF. Using reference TRBV5-1 and TRBJ2-7 for the parts outside the CDR3, the full variable domain is KAGVTQTPRYLIKTRGQQVTLSCSPISGHRSVSWYQQTPGQGLQFLFEYFSETQRNKGNFPGRFSGRQFSNSRSEMNVSTLELGDSALYLCASSFSGTGGYEQYFGPGTRLTVT.

The table lists this clonotype with a few counts. This chain connects TRBV9 to TRBJ1-6, with D hard to call. Looked up from germline, CDR1 is SGDLS and CDR2 is YYNGEE. This CDR3 is built from 15 residues. Trimming took 4 bases from V and 0 from J, leaving 8 bases between them. The CDR3 region is CASSFESSYNSPLHF. The CDR3, as DNA: TGTGCCAGCAGCTTTGAGAGCTCCTATAATTCACCCCTCCACTTT.

The chain is built from TRBV6-5 and TRBJ2-7; 7 bases fit TRBD1. The germline CDR1 and CDR2 sequences are MNHEY and SVGAGI. The CDR3 extends over 11 amino acids. The ends lost 10 bases at V and 8 bases at J; junction bases unmatched: 8. The CDR3 DNA follows: TGTGCCACCCTGACAGGGTTCAAGCAGTACTTC. Protein product: CATLTGFKQYF.

This chain connects TRBV7-9 to TRBJ1-2, with D possibly matching TRBD1 (5 bases). From germline, CDR1 is SEHNR and CDR2 FQNEAQ (reference sequence). The CDR3 totals 12 residues. V was trimmed by 3 bases and J by 8 bases, leaving 10 bases between them. This chain's CDR3 is CASSFKSGGYTF. For the CDR3, the DNA is TGTGCCAGCAGCTTCAAATCAGGGGGCTACACCTTC.

This clonotype has more than one count but fewer than ten. V is TRBV6-5 and J is TRBJ2-7; a possible D gene is TRBD1 (5 bases). The germline V and J ends were trimmed by 4 bases and 5 bases, with 12 bases remaining between them. Germline values: CDR1 MNHEY, CDR2 SVGAGI. The CDR3 covers 13 residues. For the CDR3, the DNA is TGTGCCAGCAGTTCTCCAGGGTATAACGAGCAGTACTTC. This encodes CASSSPGYNEQYF.

This clonotype has only one observation. This chain links TRBV4-2 with TRBJ2-5; TRBD2 matches 9 bases. This CDR3 has 16 amino acids. Germline CDR1 is LGHNA and CDR2 is YNFKEQ. The V segment lost 0 bases and the J segment 4 bases; nucleotides outside the gene matches: 6. The CDR3 sequence: CASSQELAGPRETQYF. DNA for the CDR3: TGTGCCAGCAGCCAAGAACTAGCGGGCCCGAGAGAGACCCAGTACTTC.

The chain couples TRBV4-3 to TRBJ2-5, with 8 bases matching TRBD1. The germline gives CDR1 LGHNA, CDR2 YSLEER. The CDR3 runs to 13 residues. J gave up 3 bases and V 4 bases, and 1 base lay outside the gene matches. CDR3 region: CASSRTGKETQYF. The CDR3 nucleotides are TGCGCCAGCAGCCGGACAGGGAAAGAGACCCAGTACTTC.

This clonotype occurred a few times. The V and J genes are TRBV10-3 and TRBJ2-3, with 12 positions matching TRBD2. The CDR3 totals 17 residues. Looked up from germline, CDR1 is ENHRY and CDR2 is SYGVKD. Unmatched junction bases numbered 10, after V lost 6 bases and J lost 3 bases. The CDR3, as DNA: TGTGCCATCAGCCTCCGCGGACTAGCGGGAAGGACAGATACGCAGTATTTT. This codes for CAISLRGLAGRTDTQYF.

In this sample, this clonotype turned up a few times. The V and J genes are TRBV10-3 and TRBJ1-5; D not certain. Germline lookup yields CDR1 ENHRY and CDR2 SYGVKD. The CDR3 loop spans 13 amino acids. Trimming stripped 3 bases from V and 9 bases from J, with 12 bases between. CDR3 residues: CAISETARGPQHF. Here the CDR3 DNA reads TGTGCCATCAGTGAAACAGCCCGGGGGCCCCAGCATTTT.

This clonotype was counted only a few times. V is TRBV4-3 and J is TRBJ1-1; D gene ambiguous. CDR1 is LGHNA and CDR2 is YSLEER in the germline V gene. V lost 0 bases to trimming and J lost 11 bases, with 13 bases between them. This CDR3 spans 13 amino acids. The CDR3 here is CASSQEPQARAFF. CDR3 DNA: TGCGCCAGCAGCCAAGAACCCCAGGCCCGGGCTTTCTTT.

This clonotype has more than one count but fewer than ten. The chain carries TRBV2 and TRBJ2-3; the D gene could be TRBD1 or TRBD2 (5 bases each). V lost 6 bases and J 4 bases, leaving 14 bases between the germline ends. The CDR3 is 14 amino acids. Germline assignment: CDR1 SNHLY and CDR2 FYNNEI. The CDR3 here is CASRGVRVADTQYF. CDR3 sequence (DNA): TGTGCCAGCAGGGGGGTCAGGGTCGCAGATACGCAGTATTTT.

The sample holds many counts of this clonotype. The chain combines TRBV4-2 with TRBJ2-3, with 10 nucleotides matching TRBD2. Trimming took 1 base from V and 0 from J; bases not matched to a gene: 7. Germline V CDR1 and CDR2: LGHNA, YNFKEQ. The CDR3 covers 18 residues. CDR3 nucleotides: TGTGCCAGCAGCCAAGCAGTGGCTAGCGGGGGAAGCACAGATACGCAGTATTTT. As protein: CASSQAVASGGSTDTQYF.

On this clonotype: A read error is possible here, since a much larger clone lies one base away. This rearrangement joins TRBV5-1 to TRBJ2-5; D is ambiguous. The CDR3 has 13 residues. The V end was cut by 4 bases, the J end by 9 bases, with 16 bases between. The germline V gene encodes CDR1 SGHRS and CDR2 YFSETQ. In DNA form, the CDR3 reads TGCGCCAGCAGCCTTGTGTTCGGTGAGGCCCAGTACTTC. Its translation is CASSLVFGEAQYF.

This clonotype showed up many times. The chain has TRBV20-1 and TRBJ1-6; 7 bases map to TRBD1. There are 13 residues in the CDR3. V lost 3 bases and J lost 8; bases outside the gene matches: 4. Germline V gene data show CDR1 as DFQATT and CDR2 as SNEGSKA (reference sequence). As DNA, the CDR3 is TGCAGTGCTAGGGCCGACAGGGATTCACCCCTCCACTTT. This codes for CSARADRDSPLHF.

This clonotype was seen a handful of times. The DNA of the CDR3 is TGTGCCAGCAGCCTGACAGCTAACGGGGAAGCTTTCTTT. Its translation: CASSLTANGEAFF. The V and J genes are TRBV28 and TRBJ1-1; TRBD1 is a possible D gene (5 bases). From germline, CDR1 is MDHEN and CDR2 SYDVKM. V lost 6 bases and J lost 8, with 16 bases in between. The CDR3 is 13 residues long. Full variable domain (outside the CDR3, taken from reference TRBV28 and TRBJ1-1): DVKVTQSSRYLVKRTGEKVFLECVQDMDHENMFWYRQDPGLGLRLIYFSYDVKMKEKGDIPEGYSVSREKKERFSLILESASTNQTSMYLCASSLTANGEAFFGQGTRLTVV.

A few counts support this clonotype. In DNA form, the CDR3 reads TGTGCCAGCAGCGCCAGTCCAGGGATTGGTGGCTACACCTTC. Amino acid sequence: CASSASPGIGGYTF. The chain has TRBV7-2 and TRBJ1-2; D is possibly TRBD1 (5 bases). CDR1 and CDR2 (germline): SGHTA, FQGNSA. V was shortened by 5 bases and J by 7 bases, with 17 bases between the two germline ends. The CDR3 runs to 14 residues.

This clonotype was observed a handful of times. J is TRBJ1-1 and V is TRBV7-2, with D unclear. The CDR3 runs 16 residues. Trimming left V 3 bases short and J 0 bases short, with 14 bases between. Germline assignment: CDR1 SGHTA and CDR2 FQGNSA. As DNA, the CDR3 is TGTGCCAGCAGCTTCTCACCCGGACGGCTGAACACTGAAGCTTTCTTT. Residues: CASSFSPGRLNTEAFF.

This chain uses TRBV18 with TRBJ1-1; weak D call: TRBD1 (5 bases). The CDR3 covers 13 residues. V lost 2 bases and J lost 11, with 15 bases in between. Germline-derived CDR1 and CDR2 are KGHSH and LQKENI. The CDR3 reads CASSPGDGLWAFF. CDR3 in DNA: TGTGCCAGCTCACCAGGGGACGGACTATGGGCTTTCTTT.